One sample yielded the 9 T cell receptor beta chains listed below, sequenced in a study of cytomegalovirus exposure and HLA in healthy donors. Both 60 Vbeta primers and 13 Jbeta primers went into the PCR. Assay: immunoSEQ multiplex PCR; the TCRdb copy retains only in-frame clones and omits some. Seen here are 95,000 to 150,000 clones, approximately 80% observed once, and the top ten hold approximately 0.22%. Material for sequencing was PBMCs. The receptors shown here come from a man over 45 in good health and CMV-seronegative.

This clone was counted only a few times. The chain combines TRBV20-1 with TRBJ1-2, with D unclear. The CDR3 has 11 residues. CDR1 DFQATT and CDR2 SNEGSKA come from the germline V gene (reference sequence). V was pared by 4 bases and J by 7 bases, with 10 bases between. The CDR3, as DNA: TGCAGTGCTACCGAGGCGTTTGGCTACACCTTC. This translates into CSATEAFGYTF.

V gene TRBV5-4 combines with J gene TRBJ1-1; TRBD1 aligns across 7 bases. The CDR3 spans 16 residues. Looked up from germline, CDR1 is SGHNT and CDR2 is YYREEE (reference sequence). The junction had 7 bases not matched to a gene; V was cut back by 0 bases and J by 2 bases. The CDR3: CASSLAADRTNTEAFF. CDR3 coding DNA: TGTGCCAGCAGCTTGGCCGCGGACAGGACAAACACTGAAGCTTTCTTT. The entire variable domain, with the rest obtained from reference TRBV5-4 and TRBJ1-1, is as follows: ETGVTQSPTHLIKTRGQQVTLRCSSQSGHNTVSWYQQALGQGPQFIFQYYREEENGRGNFPPRFSGLQFPNYSSELNVNALELDDSALYLCASSLAADRTNTEAFFGQGTRLTVV.

This clone was seen only once. The V and J genes are TRBV6-5 and TRBJ2-7; 8 positions match TRBD2. V lost 0 bases and J lost 7; bases outside the gene matches: 8. Germline CDR1 MNHEY, CDR2 SVGAGI. The CDR3 spans 15 residues. CDR3 DNA sequence: TGTGCCAGCAGTTACTCAAGCGGGAGCGTAGGAGAGCAGTACTTC. It is translated as CASSYSSGSVGEQYF.

The chain combines TRBV9 with TRBJ2-7, with 8 bases that match TRBD2. This CDR3 is 14 amino acids long. The junction had 6 bases not matched to a gene; V was cut back by 2 bases and J by 5 bases. Looked up from germline, CDR1 is SGDLS and CDR2 is YYNGEE. CDR3 sequence (DNA): TGTGCCAGCAGCGTCGGGACTAGGTCAGACGAGCAGTACTTC. It yields the protein CASSVGTRSDEQYF.

This chain links TRBV19 with TRBJ1-5, with a tentative D call TRBD1 (6 bases). Germline CDR1 and CDR2: LNHDA and SQIVND (reference sequence). V lost 6 bases to trimming and J lost 9 bases, with 24 bases between them. The CDR3 covers 16 residues. The DNA for the CDR3 is TGTGCCAGTAGGCTCCGGGACATCCCCTCCGGAGGGCCCCAGCATTTT. Its protein is CASRLRDIPSGGPQHF. Full variable domain (rest looked up from reference TRBV19 and TRBJ1-5): DGGITQSPKYLFRKEGQNVTLSCEQNLNHDAMYWYRQDPGQGLRLIYYSQIVNDFQKGDIAEGYSVSREKKESFPLTVTSAQKNPTAFYLCASRLRDIPSGGPQHFGDGTRLSIL.

V and J are TRBV5-1 and TRBJ1-2, with 7 positions matching TRBD1. Unmatched junction bases numbered 11, after V lost 1 base and J lost 2 bases. The germline V gene encodes CDR1 SGHRS and CDR2 YFSETQ. The CDR3 sequence is 17 residues long. The CDR3 here is CASSLRQGFRANYGYTF. CDR3 nucleotide sequence: TGCGCCAGCAGCTTGAGACAGGGATTTCGGGCGAACTATGGCTACACCTTC.

The rearrangement uses TRBV4-2 and TRBJ2-3; possibly TRBD2 for D (6 bases). Germline assignment: CDR1 LGHNA and CDR2 YNFKEQ. The CDR3 runs 15 residues. V was clipped by 4 bases and J by 0 bases, with 11 bases between them. The CDR3 here is CASSPRSGSTDTQYF. CDR3 in DNA: TGTGCCAGCAGCCCCCGCAGCGGGAGCACAGATACGCAGTATTTT.

V and J are TRBV5-1 and TRBJ2-3; D may be TRBD2 (6 bases). In germline, CDR1 is SGHRS, CDR2 YFSETQ. The V and J ends lost 1 base and 3 bases respectively, with 9 bases between them. This CDR3 has 14 residues. This CDR3 is CASSLLLATDTQYF. The CDR3 nucleotides are TGCGCCAGCAGCTTGTTACTAGCAACAGATACGCAGTATTTT.

This clone appeared a single time. This chain joins TRBV19 and TRBJ2-5, with D possibly TRBD1 on 6 matching bases. V lost 4 bases and J lost 1, with 13 bases in between. This CDR3 comprises 15 residues. Germline values: CDR1 LNHDA, CDR2 SQIVND (reference sequence). CDR3 sequence: CASSSPGTPQETQYF. CDR3 nucleotides: TGTGCCAGTAGTAGCCCCGGGACACCCCAAGAGACCCAGTACTTC.